The entry below describes one TCR beta chain. As yet, its antigen is unknown. CDR1 and CDR2 (germline): SEHNR, FQNEAQ (reference sequence). Trimming cost V 5 bases and J 7 bases, with 12 bases left between them. CDR3 length equals 13 residues. The data derive from a study of CD8+CD57+ T cells in acquired aplastic anemia. Study in general: Isolated CD4+ and CD8+ cells, once sorted, yielded DNA averaging around 3.1 ug. Where healthy donors were concerned, CD4+ cells averaged about 11 million reads.

TCR beta VDJ combinations and CDR3 sequences were profiled from genomic DNA. TCRdb passed the reads through MiXCR, listing each CDR3 protein once. Of about 190,000 distinct CDR3 sequences in the sample, 54% were seen once. Findings and caveats of the study: Overlapping CD8+ CDR3 repertoires of patients and controls contained twenty-nine shared sequences. Simpson's diversity of CD8+ cells was not significantly different in patients compared with controls.

The receptor comes from a human donor in good health, serving as a control. The chain combines TRBV7-9 with TRBJ1-5; D gene unclear. The sample consisted of sorted CD4+, CD8+, or CD8+CD57+ T cells (not recorded which) from PBMCs. The CDR3 region is CASSPHPDQPQHF. The CDR3 bases are TGTGCCAGCAGCCCCCACCCCGACCAGCCCCAGCATTTT.